Shown below are 25 T cell receptor beta chains from a single sample sequenced in a study of human T cells and chemical hapten exposure. Specified time point: pre-sensitization, week 0. Treatment reported: therapeutic diphenylcyclopropenone sensitization with weekly scalp DPC. TCRdb passed the RACE reads through MiXCR, listing each CDR3 protein once. The sample contains roughly 380,000 distinct CDR3 sequences, more than 4.5% of which appear only once. The material sequenced was whole blood, taken in connection with sensitization to the hapten diphenylcyclopropenone (DPC). These receptors originate from a woman aged 45-65 years with alopecia areata. Some clones in this sample may be carry-over from other donors' samples.

This clonotype has ten or more counts. This chain joins TRBV5-4 and TRBJ1-4, with D uncertain. The CDR3 contains 15 residues. Trimming cost V 4 bases and J 4 bases, with 14 bases left between them. CDR1 SGHNT and CDR2 YYREEE come from the germline V gene (reference sequence). The CDR3 DNA reads TGTGCCAGCAGCGGCGGCCCCTTCCTTAATGAAAAACTGTTTTTT. This translates into CASSGGPFLNEKLFF.

This clonotype has ten or more counts. The rearrangement links TRBV11-2 to TRBJ2-3, with D possibly being TRBD1 (5 bases). The CDR3 runs to 14 residues. Trimming took off 8 bases at V and 2 bases at J, with 14 bases between the two ends. CDR1 SGHAT and CDR2 FQNNGV come from the germline V gene. The CDR3 is CASLKGLLTDTQYF. CDR3 coding DNA: TGTGCCAGCCTAAAGGGGCTGCTCACAGATACGCAGTATTTT.

This clonotype has at least ten counts. J is TRBJ1-4 and V is TRBV2; D remains ambiguous. CDR1 and CDR2 from the germline V gene are SNHLY and FYNNEI. The CDR3 has 14 amino acids. Between the trimmed V and J ends, which lost 1 base and 4 bases, there was a span of 7 bases. In DNA form, the CDR3 reads TGTGCCAGCAGTGAAGGGAAGAGTAATGAAAAACTGTTTTTT. Translating gives CASSEGKSNEKLFF.

This clonotype was detected only a few times. The chain links TRBV29-1 to TRBJ2-1; D is uncertain. Trimming stripped 3 bases from V and 8 bases from J, with 11 bases between. CDR1 is SQVTM, CDR2 ANQGSEA, per germline. The CDR3 has 12 residues. CDR3 residues: CSVDNFLDEQFF. CDR3 in DNA: TGCAGCGTTGATAATTTTCTGGATGAGCAGTTCTTC.

This chain joins TRBV30 and TRBJ2-7; D is undetermined. The CDR3 covers 11 residues. The ends were cut back, 2 bases at V and 3 bases at J, with 5 bases in the middle. Germline V gene data show CDR1 as GTSNPN and CDR2 as SVGIG (reference sequence). The CDR3 DNA reads as TGTGCCTGGAGTCTACTCTACGAGCAGTACTTC. Translation: CAWSLLYEQYF.

This clonotype was seen more than once but under ten times. The gene calls are TRBV6-2 or TRBV6-3 and TRBJ2-3; TRBD1 matches 7 bases. The CDR3 extends over 16 amino acids. V was pared by 4 bases and J by 4 bases, with 11 bases of the junction left unmatched. Germline V gene lookup returns CDR1 MNHEY and CDR2 SVGEGT. CDR3 coding DNA: TGTGCCAGCAGTTTCGTCAGGGGGAAGGGGGCAGATACGCAGTATTTT. As protein: CASSFVRGKGADTQYF.

At least ten counts were recorded for this clonotype. The chain links TRBV12-3 or TRBV12-4 to TRBJ1-3; 9 bases are shared with TRBD1. Trimming removed 2 bases from V and 4 bases from J; junction bases left unmatched: 6. This CDR3 spans 16 amino acids. The DNA of the CDR3 is TGTGCCAGCAGTTTAAACACAGGGGGCGCAGGAAACACCATATATTTT. Translating it yields CASSLNTGGAGNTIYF.

The genes are TRBV3-1 and TRBJ2-3; D assignment may be TRBD1 or TRBD2 (5 bases each). There are 19 residues in the CDR3. The germline CDR1 and CDR2 sequences are LGHDT and YNNKEL (reference sequence). The V end lost 1 base, the J end lost 3 bases, and 23 bases lay between the germline ends. The CDR3 coding sequence is TGTGCCAGCAGCCAAGGTGGGGCGGGCCGTATGATCTCTACAGATACGCAGTATTTT. This translates into CASSQGGAGRMISTDTQYF.

The chain joins TRBV7-9 to TRBJ2-6; either TRBD1 or TRBD2 may supply D (5 bases each). Trimming took 5 bases from V and 0 from J, leaving 26 bases between them. Germline values: CDR1 SEHNR, CDR2 FQNEAQ (reference sequence). The CDR3 is 21 residues long. The CDR3 is CASSPLGPSGIINSGANVLTF. The CDR3 nucleotides read TGTGCCAGCAGCCCACTAGGGCCCTCAGGGATTATTAACTCTGGGGCCAACGTCCTGACTTTC.

This clonotype was detected a few times. The V and J genes are TRBV13 and TRBJ1-1, with TRBD1 matching over 7 bases. Germline assignment: CDR1 PRHDT and CDR2 FYEKMQ (reference sequence). The CDR3 loop spans 14 amino acids. Trimming cost V 2 bases and J 6 bases; bases outside gene matches: 6. The CDR3 DNA follows: TGTGCCAGCAGCTTAAGCACAGGGGAGCCTGAAGCTTTCTTT. Its protein product is CASSLSTGEPEAFF.

This clonotype appeared many times. This rearrangement joins TRBV6-5 to TRBJ1-3, with D possibly TRBD1 on 5 matching bases. The V end was cut by 4 bases, the J end by 3 bases, with 16 bases between. Germline CDR1 is MNHEY and CDR2 is SVGAGI. There are 16 residues in the CDR3. In nucleotides, the CDR3 is TGTGCCAGCAGTTTAGAGAGTAGGGGCGGTGGAAACACCATATATTTT. The encoded protein is CASSLESRGGGNTIYF.

The sample holds many counts of this clonotype. The chain combines TRBV5-1 with TRBJ2-3, with TRBD2 identical over 8 bases. Germline CDR1 and CDR2: SGHRS and YFSETQ. Trimming at V came to 4 bases and at J to 2 bases, leaving 0 bases not matched to a gene. The length of the CDR3 is 13 residues. The CDR3 loop is CASSGLATDTQYF. CDR3 nucleotide sequence: TGCGCCAGCAGCGGACTAGCCACAGATACGCAGTATTTT.

This clonotype was recorded a few times. This chain joins TRBV20-1 and TRBJ2-1; D unresolved. The CDR3 loop spans 12 amino acids. The germline CDR1 and CDR2 sequences are DFQATT and SNEGSKA (reference sequence). V shed 1 base and J shed 6 bases, with 7 bases lying between them. CDR3 sequence (DNA): TGCAGTGCTAGAGCGGCCAGCAATGAGCAGTTCTTC. Protein: CSARAASNEQFF.

Only a few counts were recorded for this clonotype. The chain joins TRBV12-3 or TRBV12-4 to TRBJ2-4; 8 positions agree with TRBD2. Trimming took 7 bases from V and 6 from J; bases not matched to a gene: 5. CDR3 length: 13 amino acids. The CDR3 loop reads CASTELAVNIQYF. The CDR3 DNA reads as TGTGCCAGCACCGAACTAGCGGTAAACATTCAGTACTTC.

The chain recombines TRBV5-1 with TRBJ1-2; TRBD1 matches at 7 bases. The CDR3 runs 12 residues. Trimming at V came to 0 bases and at J to 8 bases, leaving 1 base not matched to a gene. CDR1 and CDR2 from the germline V gene are SGHRS and YFSETQ. DNA of the CDR3: TGCGCCAGCAGCTTGGAAGGGGGCGGCTACACCTTC. This encodes CASSLEGGGYTF.

The chain has TRBV18 and TRBJ2-6; 7 bases fit TRBD1. This CDR3 is 19 amino acids long. V shed 3 bases and J 0 bases; nucleotides not matched to a gene: 11. Germline assignment: CDR1 KGHSH and CDR2 LQKENI. The chain's CDR3 is CASSPMGQRRISGANVLTF. Written as DNA, the CDR3 is TGTGCCAGCTCACCTATGGGACAGCGACGTATCTCTGGGGCCAACGTCCTGACTTTC. The variable domain in full, completed from reference TRBV18 and TRBJ2-6, reads NAGVMQNPRHLVRRRGQEARLRCSPMKGHSHVYWYRQLPEEGLKFMVYLQKENIIDESGMPKERFSAEFPKEGPSILRIQQVVRGDSAAYFCASSPMGQRRISGANVLTFGAGSRLTVL.

V and J are TRBV7-9 and TRBJ1-4, with 9 bases that match TRBD1. The CDR3 consists of 13 residues. Germline CDR1 is SEHNR and CDR2 is FQNEAQ (reference sequence). V lost 11 bases and J lost 6; bases outside the gene matches: 7. This CDR3 reads CAGGQGSDEKLFF. The CDR3, as DNA: TGTGCCGGGGGACAGGGTTCAGATGAAAAACTGTTTTTT.

The V and J genes are TRBV10-3 and TRBJ1-3; no clear D. CDR3 length equals 14 residues. V was cut by 6 bases and J by 4 bases, with 13 bases left in between. In germline, CDR1 is ENHRY, CDR2 SYGVKD. Written as DNA, the CDR3 is TGTGCCATCAGGACTGATAAGCAAGGAAACACCATATATTTT. Its translation: CAIRTDKQGNTIYF.

This clonotype showed up just a few times. The chain couples TRBV21-1 to TRBJ2-7; TRBD1 is the table's D call, not checked against the DNA. TRBV21-1 is a documented pseudogene. This CDR3 has 15 residues. The CDR3 loop reads CASSQTGVFRYEQYF. The CDR3 bases are TGTGCCAGCAGTCAGACAGGGGTTTTTCGCTACGAGCAGTACTTC.

A few counts support this clonotype. The J gene is TRBJ1-1, the V gene TRBV28; D is ambiguous. CDR3 length: 14 amino acids. Germline V gene lookup returns CDR1 MDHEN and CDR2 SYDVKM. Trimming removed 5 bases from V and 3 bases from J, with 13 bases in between. This chain's CDR3 is CASSPVEGDTEAFF. CDR3 DNA sequence: TGTGCCAGCAGTCCAGTGGAGGGAGACACTGAAGCTTTCTTT.

This clonotype was detected many times. The rearrangement uses TRBV6-5 and TRBJ2-1; 11 nucleotides match TRBD2. With V trimmed by 4 bases and J by 2 bases, 1 base remained unmatched. CDR3 length: 15 amino acids. The V gene's germline CDR1 is MNHEY and CDR2 SVGAGI. The CDR3 region has the DNA TGTGCCAGCAGTTTAGCGGGAGGGACCTACAATGAGCAGTTCTTC. It translates to CASSLAGGTYNEQFF.

V gene TRBV2 combines with J gene TRBJ1-1, with D uncertain. Deletions cut 8 bases from V and 3 bases from J, with 19 bases between. CDR3 length equals 15 residues. Germline CDR1 is SNHLY and CDR2 is FYNNEI. This CDR3 is CASPRKIGRDTEAFF. As DNA, the CDR3 is TGTGCCAGCCCTAGGAAGATAGGGAGGGACACTGAAGCTTTCTTT.

This clonotype was observed at least ten times. The chain recombines TRBV20-1 with TRBJ2-1; 13 positions match TRBD2. This CDR3 comprises 17 residues. Germline CDR1 is DFQATT and CDR2 is SNEGSKA (reference sequence). J lost 9 bases, V lost 3 bases, and 14 bases had no gene match. The CDR3 reads CSASAWTSGGIRGEQFF. CDR3 DNA sequence: TGCAGTGCTAGTGCCTGGACTAGCGGGGGTATTCGGGGTGAGCAGTTCTTC.

At least ten counts were recorded for this clonotype. The chain uses TRBV6-2 or TRBV6-3 and TRBJ1-5, with 7 bases aligning to TRBD1. The CDR3 is 15 amino acids. Per the germline V gene, CDR1 is MNHEY and CDR2 is SVGEGT. V was pared by 4 bases and J by 0 bases, with 3 bases of the junction left unmatched. The CDR3 region is CASSSQGHSNQPQHF. In DNA form, the CDR3 reads TGTGCCAGCAGTTCACAGGGGCATAGCAATCAGCCCCAGCATTTT.

Turning to this clonotype: A read error may be the cause here, since a much bigger clone is one base away. The chain couples TRBV28 to TRBJ2-3; 8 bases map to TRBD1. This CDR3 contains 14 residues. V lost 8 bases and J lost 5; bases outside the gene matches: 9. The germline CDR1 and CDR2 sequences are MDHEN and SYDVKM. This CDR3 is CASGSTGVGDTQYF. CDR3 sequence (DNA): TGTGCCAGCGGTTCGACAGGGGTTGGAGATACGCAGTATTTT.